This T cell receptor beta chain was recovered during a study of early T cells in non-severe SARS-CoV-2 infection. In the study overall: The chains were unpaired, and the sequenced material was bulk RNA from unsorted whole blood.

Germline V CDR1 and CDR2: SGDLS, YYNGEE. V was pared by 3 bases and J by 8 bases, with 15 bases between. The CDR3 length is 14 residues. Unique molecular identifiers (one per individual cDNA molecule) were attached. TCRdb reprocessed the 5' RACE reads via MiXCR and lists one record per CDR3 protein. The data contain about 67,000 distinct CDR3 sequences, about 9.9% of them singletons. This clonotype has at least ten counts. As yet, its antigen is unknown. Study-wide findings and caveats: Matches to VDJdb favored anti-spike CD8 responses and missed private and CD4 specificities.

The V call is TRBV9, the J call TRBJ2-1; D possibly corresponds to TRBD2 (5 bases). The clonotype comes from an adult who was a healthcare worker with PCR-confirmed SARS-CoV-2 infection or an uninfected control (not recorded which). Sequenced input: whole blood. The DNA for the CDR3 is TGTGCCAGCAGCGCCCTCGGGCTAGCCCATGAGCAGTTCTTC. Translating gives CASSALGLAHEQFF.